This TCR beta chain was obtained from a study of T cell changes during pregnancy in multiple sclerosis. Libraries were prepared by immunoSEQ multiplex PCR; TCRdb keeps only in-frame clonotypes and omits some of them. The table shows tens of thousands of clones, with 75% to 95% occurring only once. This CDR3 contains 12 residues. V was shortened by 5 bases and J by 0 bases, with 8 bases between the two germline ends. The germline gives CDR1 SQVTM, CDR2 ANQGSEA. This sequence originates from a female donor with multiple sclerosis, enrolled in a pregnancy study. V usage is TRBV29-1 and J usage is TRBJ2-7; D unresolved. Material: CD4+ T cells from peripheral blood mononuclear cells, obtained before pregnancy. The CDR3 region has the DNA TGCAGCGTTCGGAGCTTCTCCTACGAGCAGTACTTC. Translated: CSVRSFSYEQYF.